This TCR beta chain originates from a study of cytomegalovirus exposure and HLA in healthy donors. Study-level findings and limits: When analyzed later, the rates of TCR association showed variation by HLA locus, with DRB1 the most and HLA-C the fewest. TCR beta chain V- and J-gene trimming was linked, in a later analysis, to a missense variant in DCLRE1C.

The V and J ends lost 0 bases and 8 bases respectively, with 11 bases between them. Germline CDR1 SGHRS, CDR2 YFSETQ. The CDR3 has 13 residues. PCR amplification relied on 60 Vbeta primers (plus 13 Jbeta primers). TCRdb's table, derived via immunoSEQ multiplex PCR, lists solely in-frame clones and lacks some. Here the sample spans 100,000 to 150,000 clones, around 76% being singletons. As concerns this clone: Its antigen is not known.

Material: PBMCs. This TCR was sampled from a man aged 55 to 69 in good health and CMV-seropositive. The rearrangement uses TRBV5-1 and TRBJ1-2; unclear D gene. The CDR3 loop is CASSLESARGYTF. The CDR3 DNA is TGCGCCAGCAGCTTGGAGTCCGCCAGAGGCTACACCTTC.